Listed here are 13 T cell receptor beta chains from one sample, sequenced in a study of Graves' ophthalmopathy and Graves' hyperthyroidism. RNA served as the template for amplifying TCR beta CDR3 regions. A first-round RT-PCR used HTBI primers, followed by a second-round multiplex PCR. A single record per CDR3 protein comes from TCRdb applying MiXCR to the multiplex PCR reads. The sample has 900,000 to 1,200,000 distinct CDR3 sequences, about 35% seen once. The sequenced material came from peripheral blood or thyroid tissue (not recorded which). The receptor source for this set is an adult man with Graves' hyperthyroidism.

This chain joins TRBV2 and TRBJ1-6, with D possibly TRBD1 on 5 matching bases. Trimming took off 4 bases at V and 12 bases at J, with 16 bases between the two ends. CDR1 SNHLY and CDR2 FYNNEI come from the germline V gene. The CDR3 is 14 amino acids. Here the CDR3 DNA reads TGTGCCAGCAGTGTAGGGGACCTCATCGTACCCCTCCACTTT. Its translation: CASSVGDLIVPLHF. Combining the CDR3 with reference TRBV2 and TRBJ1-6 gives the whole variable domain EPEVTQTPSHQVTQMGQEVILRCVPISNHLYFYWYRQILGQKVEFLVSFYNNEISEKSEIFDDQFSVERPDGSNFTLKIRSTKLEDSAMYFCASSVGDLIVPLHFGNGTRLTVT.

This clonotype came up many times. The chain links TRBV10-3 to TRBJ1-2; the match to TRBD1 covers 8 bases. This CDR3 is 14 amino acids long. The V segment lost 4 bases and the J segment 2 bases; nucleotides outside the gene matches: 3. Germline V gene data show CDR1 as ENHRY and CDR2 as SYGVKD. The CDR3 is CAISGTGTNYGYTF. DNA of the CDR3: TGTGCCATCAGTGGGACAGGGACCAACTATGGCTACACCTTC.

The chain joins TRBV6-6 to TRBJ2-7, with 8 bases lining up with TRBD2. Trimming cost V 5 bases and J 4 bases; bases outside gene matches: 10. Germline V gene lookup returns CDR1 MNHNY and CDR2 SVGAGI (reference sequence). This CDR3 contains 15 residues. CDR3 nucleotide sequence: TGTGCCAGCAGTGAAACGGGGGGGGTACGGTACGAGCAGTACTTC. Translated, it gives CASSETGGVRYEQYF.

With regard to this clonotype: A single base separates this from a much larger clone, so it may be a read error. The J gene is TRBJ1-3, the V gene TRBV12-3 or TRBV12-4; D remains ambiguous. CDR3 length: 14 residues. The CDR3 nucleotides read TGTGCCAGCAGTTCCGAGATGAGCGGAAACACCATACATTTT. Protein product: CASSSEMSGNTIHF.

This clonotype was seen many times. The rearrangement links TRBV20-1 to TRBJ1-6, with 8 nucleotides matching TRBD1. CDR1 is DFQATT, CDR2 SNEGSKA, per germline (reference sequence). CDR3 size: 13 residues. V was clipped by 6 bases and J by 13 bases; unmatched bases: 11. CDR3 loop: CSAPPTGASPLHF. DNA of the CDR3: TGCAGTGCGCCCCCGACAGGGGCTTCCCCCCTCCACTTT.

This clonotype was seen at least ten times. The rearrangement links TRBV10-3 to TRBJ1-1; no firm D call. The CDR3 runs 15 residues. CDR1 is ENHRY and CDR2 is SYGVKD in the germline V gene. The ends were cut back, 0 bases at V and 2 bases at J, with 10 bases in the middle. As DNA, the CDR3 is TGTGCCATCAGTGAGTCCCCGGGCGGAAACACTGAAGCTTTCTTT. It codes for CAISESPGGNTEAFF.

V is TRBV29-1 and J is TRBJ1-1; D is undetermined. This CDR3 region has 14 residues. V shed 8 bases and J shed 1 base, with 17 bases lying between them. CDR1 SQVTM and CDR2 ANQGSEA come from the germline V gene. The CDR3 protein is CSIRARRQNTEAFF. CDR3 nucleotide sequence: TGCAGCATCCGGGCTAGAAGGCAGAACACTGAAGCTTTCTTT.

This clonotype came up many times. The CDR3 spells CASSLGPYRGRSQPQHF. The DNA of the CDR3 is TGTGCCAGCAGCTTAGGGCCCTACAGGGGGCGCAGCCAGCCCCAGCATTTT. The genes are TRBV7-2 and TRBJ1-5, with 9 bases lining up with TRBD1. Trimming removed 1 base from V and 7 bases from J; junction bases left unmatched: 11. In germline, CDR1 is SGHTA, CDR2 FQGNSA. The CDR3 extends over 17 amino acids.

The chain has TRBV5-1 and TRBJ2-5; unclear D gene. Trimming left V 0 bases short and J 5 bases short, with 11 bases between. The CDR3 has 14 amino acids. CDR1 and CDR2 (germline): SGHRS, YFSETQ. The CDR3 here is CASSLGGSWETQYF. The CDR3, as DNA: TGCGCCAGCAGCTTGGGCGGTAGTTGGGAGACCCAGTACTTC.

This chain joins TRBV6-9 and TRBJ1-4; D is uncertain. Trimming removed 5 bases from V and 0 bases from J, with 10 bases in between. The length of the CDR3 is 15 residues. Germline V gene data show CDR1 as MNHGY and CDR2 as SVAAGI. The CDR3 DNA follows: TGTGCCAGCAGTGCCCTGGGTGCAACTAATGAAAAACTGTTTTTT. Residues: CASSALGATNEKLFF.

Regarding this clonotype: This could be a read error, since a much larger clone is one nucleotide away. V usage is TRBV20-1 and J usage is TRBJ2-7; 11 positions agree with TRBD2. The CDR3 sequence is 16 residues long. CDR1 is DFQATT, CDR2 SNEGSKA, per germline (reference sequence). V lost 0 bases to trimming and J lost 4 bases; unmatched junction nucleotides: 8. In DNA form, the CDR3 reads TGCAGTGCTAGAGACCTAACTAGCGGGGGTACTTACGAGCAGTACTTC. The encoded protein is CSARDLTSGGTYEQYF.

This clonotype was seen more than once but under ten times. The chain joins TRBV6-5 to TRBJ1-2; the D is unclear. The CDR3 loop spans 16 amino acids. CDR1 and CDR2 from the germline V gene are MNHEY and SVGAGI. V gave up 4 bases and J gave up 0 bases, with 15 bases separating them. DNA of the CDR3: TGTGCCAGCAGTTTGACCGGACTGCAAGCTAACTATGGCTACACCTTC. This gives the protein CASSLTGLQANYGYTF.

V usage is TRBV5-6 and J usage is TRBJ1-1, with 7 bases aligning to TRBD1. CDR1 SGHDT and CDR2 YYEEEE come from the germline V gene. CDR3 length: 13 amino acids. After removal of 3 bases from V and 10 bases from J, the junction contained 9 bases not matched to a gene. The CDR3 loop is CASSSGQSRGAFF. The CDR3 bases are TGTGCCAGCAGCTCGGGACAGTCGCGGGGAGCTTTCTTT.